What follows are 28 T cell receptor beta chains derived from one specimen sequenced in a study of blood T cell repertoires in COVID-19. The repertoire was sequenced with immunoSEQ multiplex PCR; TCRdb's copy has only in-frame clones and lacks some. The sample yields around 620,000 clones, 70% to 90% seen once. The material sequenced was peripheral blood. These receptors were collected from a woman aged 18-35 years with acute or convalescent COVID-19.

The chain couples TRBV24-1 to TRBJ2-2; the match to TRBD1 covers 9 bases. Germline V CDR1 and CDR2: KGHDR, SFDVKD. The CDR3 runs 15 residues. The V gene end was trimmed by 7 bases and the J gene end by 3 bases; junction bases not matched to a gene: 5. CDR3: CATRGGQGYTGELFF. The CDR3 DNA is TGTGCCACCAGGGGGGGACAGGGTTACACCGGGGAGCTGTTTTTT.

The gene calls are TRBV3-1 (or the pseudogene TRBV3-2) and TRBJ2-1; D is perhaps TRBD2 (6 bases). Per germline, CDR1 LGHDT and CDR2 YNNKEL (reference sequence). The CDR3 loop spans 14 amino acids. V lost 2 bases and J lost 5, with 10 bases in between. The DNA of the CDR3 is TGTGCCAGCAGCCAAAGAGCGGGCCACAATGAGCAGTTCTTC. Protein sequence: CASSQRAGHNEQFF.

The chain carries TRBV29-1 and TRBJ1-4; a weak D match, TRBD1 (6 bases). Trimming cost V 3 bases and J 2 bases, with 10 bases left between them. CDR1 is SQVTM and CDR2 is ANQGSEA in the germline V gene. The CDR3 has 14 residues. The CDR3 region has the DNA TGCAGCGTTGATTCGGACAGCACTAATGAAAAACTGTTTTTT. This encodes CSVDSDSTNEKLFF.

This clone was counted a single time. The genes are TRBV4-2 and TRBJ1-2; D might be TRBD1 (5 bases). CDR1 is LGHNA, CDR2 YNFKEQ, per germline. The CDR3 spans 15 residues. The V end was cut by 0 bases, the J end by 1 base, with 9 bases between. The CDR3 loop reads CASSQEFQGNYGYTF. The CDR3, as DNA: TGTGCCAGCAGCCAAGAATTCCAGGGTAACTATGGCTACACCTTC.

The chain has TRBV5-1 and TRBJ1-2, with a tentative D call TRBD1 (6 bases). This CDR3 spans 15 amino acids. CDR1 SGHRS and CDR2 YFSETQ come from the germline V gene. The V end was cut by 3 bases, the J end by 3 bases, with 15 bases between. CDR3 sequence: CASSSDGGLDYGYTF. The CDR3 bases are TGCGCCAGCAGCTCCGACGGGGGGCTTGACTATGGCTACACCTTC.

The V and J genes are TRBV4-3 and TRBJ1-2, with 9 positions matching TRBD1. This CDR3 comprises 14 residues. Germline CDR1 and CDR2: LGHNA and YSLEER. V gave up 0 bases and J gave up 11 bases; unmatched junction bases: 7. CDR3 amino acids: CASSQEYGDRVYTF. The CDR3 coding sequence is TGCGCCAGCAGCCAAGAATACGGGGACAGGGTGTACACCTTC.

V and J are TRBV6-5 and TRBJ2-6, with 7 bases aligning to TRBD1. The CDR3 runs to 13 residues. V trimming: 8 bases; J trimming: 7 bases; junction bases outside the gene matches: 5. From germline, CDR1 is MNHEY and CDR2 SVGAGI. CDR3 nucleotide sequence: TGTGCCAGCCGGGACAGTTTAGCCAACGTCCTGACTTTC. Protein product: CASRDSLANVLTF.

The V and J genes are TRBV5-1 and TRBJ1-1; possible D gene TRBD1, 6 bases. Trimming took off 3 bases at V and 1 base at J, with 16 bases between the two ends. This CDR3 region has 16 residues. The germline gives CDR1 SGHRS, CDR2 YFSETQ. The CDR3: CASSSTGRGANTEAFF. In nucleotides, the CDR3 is TGCGCCAGCAGCTCCACCGGTCGGGGGGCGAACACTGAAGCTTTCTTT.

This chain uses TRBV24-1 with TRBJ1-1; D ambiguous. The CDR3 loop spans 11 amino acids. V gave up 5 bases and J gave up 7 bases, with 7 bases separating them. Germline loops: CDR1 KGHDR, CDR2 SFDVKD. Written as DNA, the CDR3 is TGTGCCACCAGTGTGGCAGGTGAAGCTTTCTTT. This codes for CATSVAGEAFF.

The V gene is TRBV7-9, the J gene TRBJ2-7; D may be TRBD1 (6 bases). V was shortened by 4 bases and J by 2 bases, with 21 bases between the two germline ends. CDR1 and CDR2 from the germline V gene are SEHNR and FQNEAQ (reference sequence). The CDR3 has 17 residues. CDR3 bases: TGTGCCAGCAGCTCAACACCGTGGTCAGGGGATCCCTACGAGCAGTACTTC. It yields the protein CASSSTPWSGDPYEQYF.

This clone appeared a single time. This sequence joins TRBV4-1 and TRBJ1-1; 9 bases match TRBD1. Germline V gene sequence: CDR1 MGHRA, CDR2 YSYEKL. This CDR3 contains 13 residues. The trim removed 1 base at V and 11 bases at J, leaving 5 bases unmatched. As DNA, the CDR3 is TGCGCCAGCAGCCAAGGGACAGGGGTTGGGGCTTTCTTT. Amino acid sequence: CASSQGTGVGAFF.

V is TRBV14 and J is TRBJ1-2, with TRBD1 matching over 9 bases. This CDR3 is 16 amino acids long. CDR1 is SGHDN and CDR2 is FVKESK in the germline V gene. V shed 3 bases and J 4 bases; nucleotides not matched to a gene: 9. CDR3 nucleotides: TGTGCCAGCAGCCAGAAAGGGGGACAGGGTACCTATGGCTACACCTTC. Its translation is CASSQKGGQGTYGYTF.

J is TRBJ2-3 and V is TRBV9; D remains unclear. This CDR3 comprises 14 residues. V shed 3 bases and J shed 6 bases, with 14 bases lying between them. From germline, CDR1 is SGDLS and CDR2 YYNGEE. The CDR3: CASSASSYLDTQYF. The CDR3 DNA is TGTGCCAGCAGCGCCTCTAGTTACCTTGATACGCAGTATTTT. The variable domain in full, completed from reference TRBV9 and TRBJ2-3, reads DSGVTQTPKHLITATGQRVTLRCSPRSGDLSVYWYQQSLDQGLQFLIQYYNGEERAKGNILERFSAQQFPDLHSELNLSSLELGDSALYFCASSASSYLDTQYFGPGTRLTVL.

The CDR3 sequence is CASSSLTGRTGYTF. Here the CDR3 DNA reads TGTGCCAGCAGCTCCCTGACAGGGCGTACTGGCTACACCTTC. The V and J genes are TRBV5-4 and TRBJ1-2, with 7 bases matching TRBD1. CDR1 is SGHNT and CDR2 is YYREEE in the germline V gene (reference sequence). The CDR3 has 14 residues. Losses at the gene ends were 3 bases for V and 7 bases for J; bases not matched to a gene: 9.

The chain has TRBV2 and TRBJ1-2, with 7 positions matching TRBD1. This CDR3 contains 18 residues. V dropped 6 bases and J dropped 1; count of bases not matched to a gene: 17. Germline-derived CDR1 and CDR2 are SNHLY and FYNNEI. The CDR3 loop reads CASSVQSRQGGGNYGYTF. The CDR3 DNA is TGTGCCAGCAGCGTCCAGAGCCGACAGGGAGGAGGTAACTATGGCTACACCTTC. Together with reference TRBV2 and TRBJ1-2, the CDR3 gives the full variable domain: EPEVTQTPSHQVTQMGQEVILRCVPISNHLYFYWYRQILGQKVEFLVSFYNNEISEKSEIFDDQFSVERPDGSNFTLKIRSTKLEDSAMYFCASSVQSRQGGGNYGYTFGSGTRLTVV.

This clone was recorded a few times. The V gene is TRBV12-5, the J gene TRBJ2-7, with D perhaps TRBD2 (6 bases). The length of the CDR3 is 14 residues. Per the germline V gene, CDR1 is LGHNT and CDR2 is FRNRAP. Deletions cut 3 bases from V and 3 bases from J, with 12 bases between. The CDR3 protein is CASGLWGVHYEQYF. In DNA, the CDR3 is TGTGCTAGTGGTTTATGGGGGGTGCACTACGAGCAGTACTTC. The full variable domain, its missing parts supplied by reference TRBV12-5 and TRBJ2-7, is DARVTQTPRHKVTEMGQEVTMRCQPILGHNTVFWYRQTMMQGLELLAYFRNRAPLDDSGMPKDRFSAEMPDATLATLKIQPSEPRDSAVYFCASGLWGVHYEQYFGPGTRLTVT.

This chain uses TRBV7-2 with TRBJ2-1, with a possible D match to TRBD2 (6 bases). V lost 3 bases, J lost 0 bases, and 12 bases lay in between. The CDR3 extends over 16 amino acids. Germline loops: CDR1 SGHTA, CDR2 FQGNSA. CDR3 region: CASSLARGSSYNEQFF. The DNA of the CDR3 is TGTGCCAGCAGCTTGGCGCGGGGAAGCTCCTACAATGAGCAGTTCTTC.

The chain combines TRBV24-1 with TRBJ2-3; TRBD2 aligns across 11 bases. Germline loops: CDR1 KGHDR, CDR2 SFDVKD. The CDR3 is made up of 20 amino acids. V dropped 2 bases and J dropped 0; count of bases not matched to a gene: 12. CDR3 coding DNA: TGTGCCACCAGTGATTCCCTACTAGCGGGAGATACACCTAGCACAGATACGCAGTATTTT. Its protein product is CATSDSLLAGDTPSTDTQYF.

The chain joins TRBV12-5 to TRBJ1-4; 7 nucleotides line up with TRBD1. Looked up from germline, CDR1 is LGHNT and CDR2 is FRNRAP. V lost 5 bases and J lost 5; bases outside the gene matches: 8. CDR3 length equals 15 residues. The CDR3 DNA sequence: TGTGCTAGTGGTACAAGGGGACAGAGGAATGAAAAACTGTTTTTT. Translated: CASGTRGQRNEKLFF.

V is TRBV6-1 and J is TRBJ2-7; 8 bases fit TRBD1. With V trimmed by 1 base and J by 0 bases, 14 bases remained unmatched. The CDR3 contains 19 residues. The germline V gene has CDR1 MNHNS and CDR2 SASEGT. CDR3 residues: CASSEVGQGYSFSSYEQYF. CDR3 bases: TGTGCCAGCAGTGAAGTTGGACAGGGATACTCCTTCAGCTCCTACGAGCAGTACTTC.

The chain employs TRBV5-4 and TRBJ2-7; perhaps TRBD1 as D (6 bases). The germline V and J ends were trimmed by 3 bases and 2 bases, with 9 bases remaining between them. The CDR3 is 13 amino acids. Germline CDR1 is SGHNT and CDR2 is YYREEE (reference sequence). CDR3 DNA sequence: TGTGCCAGCAGCTCGGACAGACCCTACGAGCAGTACTTC. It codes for CASSSDRPYEQYF.

DNA for the CDR3: TGTGCCAGCAGCTTTTTCGGCCAGGGGAACAATGAGCAGTTCTTC. It encodes CASSFFGQGNNEQFF. The chain employs TRBV13 and TRBJ2-1; D is possibly TRBD1 (6 bases). Germline CDR1 is PRHDT and CDR2 is FYEKMQ (reference sequence). The CDR3 has 15 amino acids. Deletions cut 3 bases from V and 5 bases from J, with 14 bases between.

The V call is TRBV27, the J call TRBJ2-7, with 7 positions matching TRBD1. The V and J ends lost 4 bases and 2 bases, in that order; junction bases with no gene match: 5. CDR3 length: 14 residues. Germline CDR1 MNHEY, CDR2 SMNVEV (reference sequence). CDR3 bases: TGTGCCAGCAGTTCTTTTACAGGGGCCTACGAGCAGTACTTC. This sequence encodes CASSSFTGAYEQYF.

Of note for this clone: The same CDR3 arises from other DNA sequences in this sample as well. The DNA for the CDR3 is TGCAGCGTTGTAACGGGTCCCTATGGCTACACCTTC. It specifies CSVVTGPYGYTF. The chain carries TRBV29-1 and TRBJ1-2; D remains unclear. Germline V gene sequence: CDR1 SQVTM, CDR2 ANQGSEA. The CDR3 loop spans 12 amino acids. The V and J ends lost 4 bases and 4 bases respectively, with 10 bases between them.

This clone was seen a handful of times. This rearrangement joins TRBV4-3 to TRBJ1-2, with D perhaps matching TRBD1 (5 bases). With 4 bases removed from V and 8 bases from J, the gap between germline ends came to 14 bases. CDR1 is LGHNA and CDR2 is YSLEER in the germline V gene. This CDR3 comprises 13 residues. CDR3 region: CASSPGGIAGYTF. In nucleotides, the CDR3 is TGCGCCAGCAGCCCCGGGGGGATTGCGGGCTACACCTTC.

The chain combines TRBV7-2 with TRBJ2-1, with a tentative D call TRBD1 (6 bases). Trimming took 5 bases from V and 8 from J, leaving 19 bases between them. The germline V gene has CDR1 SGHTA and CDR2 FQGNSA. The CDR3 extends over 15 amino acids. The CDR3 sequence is CASSPRGHRSDEQFF. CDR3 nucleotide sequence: TGTGCCAGCAGCCCCCGGGGACATAGAAGCGATGAGCAGTTCTTC.

CDR3 amino acids: CASSPSWDRTYGYTF. The CDR3 bases are TGTGCCAGCAGTCCTTCCTGGGACAGAACCTATGGCTACACCTTC. The rearrangement joins TRBV6-5 to TRBJ1-2; 7 nucleotides align to TRBD1. Germline assignment: CDR1 MNHEY and CDR2 SVGAGI. V trimming: 5 bases; J trimming: 4 bases; junction bases outside the gene matches: 10. This CDR3 has 15 amino acids.

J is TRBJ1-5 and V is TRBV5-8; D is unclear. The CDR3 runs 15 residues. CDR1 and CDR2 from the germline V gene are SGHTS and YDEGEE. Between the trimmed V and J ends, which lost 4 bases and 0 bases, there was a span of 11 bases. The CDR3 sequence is CASSLLGPSNQPQHF. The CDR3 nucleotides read TGTGCCAGCAGCCTACTTGGGCCTAGCAATCAGCCCCAGCATTTT. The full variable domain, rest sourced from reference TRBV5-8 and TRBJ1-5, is EAGVTQSPTHLIKTRGQQATLRCSPISGHTSVYWYQQALGLGLQFLLWYDEGEERNRGNFPPRFSGRQFPNYSSELNVNALELEDSALYLCASSLLGPSNQPQHFGDGTRLSIL.